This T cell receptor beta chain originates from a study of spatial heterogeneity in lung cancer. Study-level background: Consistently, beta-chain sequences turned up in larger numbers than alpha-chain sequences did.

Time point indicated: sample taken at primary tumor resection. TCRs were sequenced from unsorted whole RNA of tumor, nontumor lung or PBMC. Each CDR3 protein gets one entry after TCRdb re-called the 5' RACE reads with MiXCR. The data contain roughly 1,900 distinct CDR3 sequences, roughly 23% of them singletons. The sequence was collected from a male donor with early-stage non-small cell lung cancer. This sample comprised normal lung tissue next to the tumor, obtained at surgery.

CDR3 nucleotides: TGTGCCAGCAGTTACTCATCGAGCTTCCGGCGGGACACTGAAGCTTTCTTT. It encodes CASSYSSSFRRDTEAFF. The rearrangement joins TRBV6-5 to TRBJ1-1; D gene unclear. This CDR3 has 17 residues. The V and J ends lost 0 bases and 3 bases respectively, with 17 bases between them. Germline V gives CDR1 MNHEY, CDR2 SVGAGI.